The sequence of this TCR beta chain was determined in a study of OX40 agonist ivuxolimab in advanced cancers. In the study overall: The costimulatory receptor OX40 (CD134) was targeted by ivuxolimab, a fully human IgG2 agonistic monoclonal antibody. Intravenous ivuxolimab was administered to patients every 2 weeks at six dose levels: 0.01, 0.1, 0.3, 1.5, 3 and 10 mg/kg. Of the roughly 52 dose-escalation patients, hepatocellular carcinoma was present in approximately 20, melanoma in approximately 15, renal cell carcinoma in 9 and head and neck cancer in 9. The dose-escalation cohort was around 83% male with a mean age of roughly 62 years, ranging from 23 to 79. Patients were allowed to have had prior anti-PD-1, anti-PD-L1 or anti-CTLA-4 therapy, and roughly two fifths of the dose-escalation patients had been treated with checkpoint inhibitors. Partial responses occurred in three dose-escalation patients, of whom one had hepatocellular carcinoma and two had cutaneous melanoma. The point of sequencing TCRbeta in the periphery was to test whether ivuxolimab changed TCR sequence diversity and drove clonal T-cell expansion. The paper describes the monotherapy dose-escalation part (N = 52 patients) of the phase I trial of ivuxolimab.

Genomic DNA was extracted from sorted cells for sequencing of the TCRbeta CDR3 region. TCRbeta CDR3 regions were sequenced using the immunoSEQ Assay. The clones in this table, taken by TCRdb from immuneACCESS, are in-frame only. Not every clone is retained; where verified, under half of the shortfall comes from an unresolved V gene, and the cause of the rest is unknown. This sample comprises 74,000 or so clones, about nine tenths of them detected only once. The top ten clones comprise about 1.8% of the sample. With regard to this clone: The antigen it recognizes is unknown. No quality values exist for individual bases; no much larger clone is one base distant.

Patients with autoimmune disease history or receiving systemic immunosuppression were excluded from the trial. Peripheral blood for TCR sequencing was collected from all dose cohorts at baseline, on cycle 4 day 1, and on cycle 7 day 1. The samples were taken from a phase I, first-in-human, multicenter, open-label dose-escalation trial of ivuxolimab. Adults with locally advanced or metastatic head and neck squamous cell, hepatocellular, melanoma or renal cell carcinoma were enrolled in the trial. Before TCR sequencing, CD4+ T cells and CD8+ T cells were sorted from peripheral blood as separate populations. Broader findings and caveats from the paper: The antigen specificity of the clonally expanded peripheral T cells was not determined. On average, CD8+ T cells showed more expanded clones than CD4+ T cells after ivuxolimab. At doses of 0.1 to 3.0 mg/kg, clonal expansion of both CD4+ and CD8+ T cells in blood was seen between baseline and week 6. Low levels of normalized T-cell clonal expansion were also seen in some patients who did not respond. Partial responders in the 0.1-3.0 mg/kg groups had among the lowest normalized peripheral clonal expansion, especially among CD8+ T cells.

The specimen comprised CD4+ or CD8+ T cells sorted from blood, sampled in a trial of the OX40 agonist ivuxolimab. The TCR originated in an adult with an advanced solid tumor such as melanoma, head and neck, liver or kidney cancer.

This receptor carries the CDR3 CASSVDPPGLLTDTQYF. The nucleotides read TGCGCCAGCAGCGTTGACCCCCCGGGGTTACTCACAGATACGCAGTATTTT. The V and J segments used are TRBV5-1 and TRBJ2-3; possibly the D gene is TRBD2, per 5 matching bases. Including the terminal cysteine and phenylalanine, the CDR3 comprises 17 residues. Only CDR3 DNA remains: 51 bases, in frame from the first base. V sheds 4 bases and J sheds 2 bases, leaving 20 bases between their ends. CDR1 is given as SGHRS and CDR2 as YFSETQ, both from the germline V gene.